This paragraph reports one T cell receptor (beta chain). Profiled with immunoSEQ multiplex PCR; TCRdb holds only in-frame clones, not every one. Of 95,000 to 150,000 clones in the sample, roughly 85% were seen once. The sample belongs to a study of blood T cell repertoires in COVID-19. The CDR3 has 17 residues. Per germline, CDR1 LNHDA and CDR2 SQIVND (reference sequence). Trimming removed 5 bases at V and 0 bases at J, with 17 bases between. This TCR derives from a middle-aged man with acute or convalescent COVID-19. Source material: peripheral blood. The rearrangement joins TRBV19 to TRBJ1-3; D may be TRBD1 (6 bases). In DNA form, the CDR3 reads TGTGCCAGTAGTTTTCCAGCAGGGGCTCCCTCTGGAAACACCATATATTTT. Its translation: CASSFPAGAPSGNTIYF. The full variable domain, completed using reference TRBV19 and TRBJ1-3, is DGGITQSPKYLFRKEGQNVTLSCEQNLNHDAMYWYRQDPGQGLRLIYYSQIVNDFQKGDIAEGYSVSREKKESFPLTVTSAQKNPTAFYLCASSFPAGAPSGNTIYFGEGSWLTVV.